A selection of T cell receptor beta chains follows, all from one sample in a study of blood T cell repertoires in COVID-19. Assay used: immunoSEQ multiplex PCR; TCRdb lists only in-frame clones, some missing. This table has 250,000 to 350,000 clones, approximately 90% appearing once. Sequenced input: PBMCs or T cells enriched from blood (not recorded which). The receptor set was obtained from a woman in her twenties or thirties who had recovered from COVID-19. CDR3s include the opening cysteine and the closing phenylalanine or tryptophan. Fields, in order: J gene, V gene, clone size, D gene, CDR3 DNA, CDR3 protein. A D gene is named only where the DNA matches it firmly. Clone size is not always given. Where it is, it says once, few, many or a class for expanded clones.

TRBJ2-7 TRBV14 once . TGTGCCAGCAGCCGCACGGGATCAGCAGGCTACGAGCAGTACTTC CASSRTGSAGYEQYF
TRBJ2-1 TRBV5-4 . . TGTGCCAGCAGCGACACCTATTACAATGAGCAGTTCTTC CASSDTYYNEQFF
TRBJ1-5 TRBV9 . TRBD1 TGTGCCAGCAGCGACGGACAGGTTAATCAGCCCCAGCATTTT CASSDGQVNQPQHF
TRBJ2-1 TRBV5-1 . TRBD2 TGCGCCAGCAGGGTGGCGGGAGGGCCAGACAATGAGCAGTTCTTC CASRVAGGPDNEQFF
TRBJ1-6 TRBV27 . TRBD1 TGTGCCAGCAGTTCCACCGGGACAGATAATTCACCCCTCCACTTT CASSSTGTDNSPLHF
TRBJ2-1 TRBV25-1 . TRBD2 TGTGCCAGCAGTGACTGGACTAGTGGTGGCTACAATGAGCAGTTCTTC CASSDWTSGGYNEQFF
TRBJ2-1 TRBV7-7 once TRBD1 TGTGCTAGCAGCTTACAGGGGGCCCATGAGCAGTTCTTC CASSLQGAHEQFF
TRBJ2-2 TRBV27 . TRBD1 TGTGCCAGCAGTTCTCGCCTCGGGACAGGGAAAAACACCGGGGAGCTGTTTTTT CASSSRLGTGKNTGELFF
TRBJ2-1 TRBV7-3 . TRBD2 TGTGCCAGCAGCCCCGAGGCGAGCGGGAGTTCCTACAATGAGCAGTTCTTC CASSPEASGSSYNEQFF
TRBJ2-7 TRBV3-1/TRBV3-2 . . TGTGCCAGCAGCCCATCGGGGGACGGCAGGGAGCAGTACTTC CASSPSGDGREQYF
TRBJ2-1 TRBV5-1 . . TGCGCCAGCAGCCTAGGGGTTTCTGAGCAGTTCTTC CASSLGVSEQFF
TRBJ2-2 TRBV6-2/TRBV6-3 . . TGTGCCAGCAGTTCCTTCGTGGGGCTCGACACCGGGGAGCTGTTTTTT CASSSFVGLDTGELFF
TRBJ1-5 TRBV6-1 . TRBD1 TGTGCCAGCAGTGACGGGACAGCTAATTATCAGCCCCAGCATTTT CASSDGTANYQPQHF
TRBJ1-2 TRBV30 . . TGTGCCTGGATTGGAGGCAGGCGCTATGGCTACACCTTC CAWIGGRRYGYTF
TRBJ1-2 TRBV14 . TRBD1 TGTGCCAGCAGCCAAGGTTACTATCAGGGGGAGACTAACTATGGCTACACCTTC CASSQGYYQGETNYGYTF
TRBJ1-1 TRBV28 . . TGTGCCAGCAGTTTAAGTAAACTTGAAGCTTTCTTT CASSLSKLEAFF
TRBJ2-5 TRBV18 . TRBD2 TGTGCCAGCTCACCCCTAGGGACTAGCGCACAAGAGACCCAGTACTTC CASSPLGTSAQETQYF
TRBJ2-1 TRBV24-1 . TRBD1 TGTGCCACCCGGGACAGGGGGCGTAATGAGCAGTTCTTC CATRDRGRNEQFF
TRBJ2-2 TRBV19 . . TGTGCCAGTATCCCCCGGAGACCGAACACCGGGGAGCTGTTTTTT CASIPRRPNTGELFF
TRBJ2-7 TRBV6-5 . TRBD1 TGTGCCAGCATTAATGACAGGGGCGAGCAGTACTTC CASINDRGEQYF
TRBJ2-3 TRBV5-1 once . TGCGCCAGCAGATCTGGCATCACCACAGATACGCAGTATTTT CASRSGITTDTQYF
TRBJ2-5 TRBV7-9 . TRBD2 TGTGCCAGCAGTTCACTGCCGGGACTAGCGGGAGGGCCATTAGAGACCCAGTACTTC CASSSLPGLAGGPLETQYF
TRBJ2-5 TRBV15 . . TGTGCCACCAGCAGAGTCGGCAGGGCTGAGACCCAGTACTTC CATSRVGRAETQYF
TRBJ1-4 TRBV18 . . TGTGCCAGCTCACTCAACCTAGGGGGATCGGGACTGTTTTTT CASSLNLGGSGLFF
TRBJ2-2 TRBV7-9 . TRBD1 TGTGCCAGCAGCTTAGTTTGGGGGACAGAAAACACCGGGGAGCTGTTTTTT CASSLVWGTENTGELFF
TRBJ2-1 TRBV28 . . TGTGCCAGCCGCGGGATAACGGAGCAGTTCTTC CASRGITEQFF
TRBJ1-6 TRBV28 . . TGTGCCAGCAGTTTGAGTCTCTCGACACCCAATTCACCCCTCCACTTT CASSLSLSTPNSPLHF
TRBJ2-1 TRBV7-2 . TRBD2 TGTGCCAGCAGCTTATGGGGACTAGCGGGAGGCAATGAGCAGTTCTTC CASSLWGLAGGNEQFF
TRBJ2-7 TRBV11-2 once TRBD1 TGTGCCAGCAGTTTTATCCGGGGACAGGCAAAGCCAGGCAACTACGAGCAGTACTTC CASSFIRGQAKPGNYEQYF
TRBJ1-5 TRBV6-5 . . TGTGCCAGCAGTTTTCAGGGTATTGGCAATCAGCCCCAGCATTTT CASSFQGIGNQPQHF
TRBJ1-5 TRBV2 . TRBD1 TGTGCCAGCAGTGGGGAGGGACAGGGTATGGGGAATCAGCCCCAGCATTTT CASSGEGQGMGNQPQHF
TRBJ2-7 TRBV5-5 . TRBD1 TGTGCCAGCAGCTTGGATTGGACAGGGGGCATAGCGGTCTACGAGCAGTACTTC CASSLDWTGGIAVYEQYF